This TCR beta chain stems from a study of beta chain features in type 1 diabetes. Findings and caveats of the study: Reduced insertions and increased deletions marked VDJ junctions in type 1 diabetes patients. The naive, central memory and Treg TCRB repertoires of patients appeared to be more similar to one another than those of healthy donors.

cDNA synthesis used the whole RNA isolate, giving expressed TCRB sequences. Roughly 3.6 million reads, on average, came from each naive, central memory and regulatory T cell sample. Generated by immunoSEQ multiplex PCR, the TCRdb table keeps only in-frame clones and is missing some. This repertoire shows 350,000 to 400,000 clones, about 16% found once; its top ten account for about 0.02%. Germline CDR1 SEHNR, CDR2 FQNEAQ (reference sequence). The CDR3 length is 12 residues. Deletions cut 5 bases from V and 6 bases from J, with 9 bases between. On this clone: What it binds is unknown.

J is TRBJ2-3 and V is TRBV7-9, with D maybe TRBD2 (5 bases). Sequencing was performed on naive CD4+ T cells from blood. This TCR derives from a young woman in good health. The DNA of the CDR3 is TGTGCCAGCAGCAACAGAGGGGATACGCAGTATTTT. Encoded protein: CASSNRGDTQYF.